This T cell receptor (beta chain) comes out of a study of blood T cell repertoires in COVID-19. Unmatched junction bases numbered 10, after V lost 2 bases and J lost 4 bases. Germline CDR1 MNHNY, CDR2 SVGAGI (reference sequence). This CDR3 contains 16 residues. This clone was recorded at least ten times. TCRdb's copy holds only in-frame clones and misses some; the assay was immunoSEQ multiplex PCR. Among 120,000 or so clones listed, 88% were seen once. Sequencing used peripheral blood. V is TRBV6-6 and J is TRBJ1-2; 7 bases align to TRBD1. This TCR was recovered from a human donor in a cohort sampled during active COVID-19. The DNA of the CDR3 is TGTGCCAGCAGTTACGACGCCACAGGGGAACGCTATGGCTACACCTTC. This translates into CASSYDATGERYGYTF.